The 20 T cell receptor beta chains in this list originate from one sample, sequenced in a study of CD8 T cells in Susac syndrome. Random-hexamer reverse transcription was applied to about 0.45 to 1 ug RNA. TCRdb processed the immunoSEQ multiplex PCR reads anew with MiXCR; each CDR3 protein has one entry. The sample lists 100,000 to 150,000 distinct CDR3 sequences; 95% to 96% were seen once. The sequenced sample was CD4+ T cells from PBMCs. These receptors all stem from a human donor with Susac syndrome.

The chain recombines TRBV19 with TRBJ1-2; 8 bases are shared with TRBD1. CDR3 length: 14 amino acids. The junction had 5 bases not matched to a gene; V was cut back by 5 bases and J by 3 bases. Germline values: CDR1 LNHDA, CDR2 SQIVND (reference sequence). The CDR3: CASSPPDRDYGYTF. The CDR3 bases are TGTGCCAGTAGTCCTCCGGACAGGGACTATGGCTACACCTTC. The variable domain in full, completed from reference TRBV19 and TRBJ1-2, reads DGGITQSPKYLFRKEGQNVTLSCEQNLNHDAMYWYRQDPGQGLRLIYYSQIVNDFQKGDIAEGYSVSREKKESFPLTVTSAQKNPTAFYLCASSPPDRDYGYTFGSGTRLTVV.

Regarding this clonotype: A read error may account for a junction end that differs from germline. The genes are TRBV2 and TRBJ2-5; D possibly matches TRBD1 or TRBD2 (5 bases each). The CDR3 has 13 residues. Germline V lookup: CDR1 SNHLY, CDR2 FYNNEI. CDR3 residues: CASSFTPGPAQYF. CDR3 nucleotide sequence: TGTGCCAGCAGTTTTACTCCGGGACCCGCCCAATACTTC. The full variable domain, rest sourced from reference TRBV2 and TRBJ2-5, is EPEVTQTPSHQVTQMGQEVILRCVPISNHLYFYWYRQILGQKVEFLVSFYNNEISEKSEIFDDQFSVERPDGSNFTLKIRSTKLEDSAMYFCASSFTPGPAQYFGPGTRLLVL.

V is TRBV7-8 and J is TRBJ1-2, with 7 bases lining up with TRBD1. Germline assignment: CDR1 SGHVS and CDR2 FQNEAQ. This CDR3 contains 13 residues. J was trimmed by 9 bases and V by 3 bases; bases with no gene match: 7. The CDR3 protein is CASSFGQEDRYTF. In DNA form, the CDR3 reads TGTGCCAGCAGCTTTGGACAGGAGGATCGCTACACCTTC. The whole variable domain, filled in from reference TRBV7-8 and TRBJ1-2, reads GAGVSQSPRYKVAKRGQDVALRCDPISGHVSLFWYQQALGQGPEFLTYFQNEAQLDKSGLPSDRFFAERPEGSVSTLKIQRTQQEDSAVYLCASSFGQEDRYTFGSGTRLTVV.

The DNA for the CDR3 is TGTGCCAGCAGCTACGCCAGCGGGACCTACAATGAGCAGTTCTTC. Translating it yields CASSYASGTYNEQFF. The chain links TRBV11-1 to TRBJ2-1; TRBD2 matches 7 bases. V lost 4 bases, J lost 2 bases, and 5 bases stayed unmatched. The CDR3 is made up of 15 amino acids. CDR1 and CDR2 (germline): SGHAT, FQDESV (reference sequence).

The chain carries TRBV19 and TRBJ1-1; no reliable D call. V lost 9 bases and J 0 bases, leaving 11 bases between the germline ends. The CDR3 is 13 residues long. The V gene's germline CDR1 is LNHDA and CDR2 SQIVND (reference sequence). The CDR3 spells CASRGKLNTEAFF. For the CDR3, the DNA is TGTGCCAGCCGAGGGAAATTGAACACTGAAGCTTTCTTT.

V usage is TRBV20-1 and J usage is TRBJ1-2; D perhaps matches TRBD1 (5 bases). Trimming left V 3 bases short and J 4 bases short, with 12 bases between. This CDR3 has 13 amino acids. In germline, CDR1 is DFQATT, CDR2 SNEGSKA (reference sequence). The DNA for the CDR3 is TGCAGTGCTAGCCCCACGGGACCCTATGGCTACACCTTC. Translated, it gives CSASPTGPYGYTF.

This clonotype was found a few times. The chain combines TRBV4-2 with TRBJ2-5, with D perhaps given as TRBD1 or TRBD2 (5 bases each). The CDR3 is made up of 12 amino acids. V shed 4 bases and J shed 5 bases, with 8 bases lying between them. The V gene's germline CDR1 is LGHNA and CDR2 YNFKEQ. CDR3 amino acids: CASSRGGETQYF. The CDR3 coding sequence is TGTGCCAGCAGCCGGGGCGGGGAGACCCAGTACTTC.

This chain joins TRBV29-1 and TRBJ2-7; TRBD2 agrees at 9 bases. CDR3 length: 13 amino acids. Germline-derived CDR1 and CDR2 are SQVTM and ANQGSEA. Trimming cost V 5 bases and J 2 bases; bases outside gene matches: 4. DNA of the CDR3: TGCAGCGTTAAAGCGGGAGGCACCTACGAGCAGTACTTC. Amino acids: CSVKAGGTYEQYF.

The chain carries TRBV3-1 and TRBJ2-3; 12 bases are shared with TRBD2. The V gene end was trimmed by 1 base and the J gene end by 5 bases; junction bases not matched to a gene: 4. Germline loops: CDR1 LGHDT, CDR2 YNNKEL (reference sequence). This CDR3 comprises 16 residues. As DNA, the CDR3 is TGTGCCAGCAGCCAAGGACTAGCGGGAGCGGTAGATACGCAGTATTTT. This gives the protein CASSQGLAGAVDTQYF.

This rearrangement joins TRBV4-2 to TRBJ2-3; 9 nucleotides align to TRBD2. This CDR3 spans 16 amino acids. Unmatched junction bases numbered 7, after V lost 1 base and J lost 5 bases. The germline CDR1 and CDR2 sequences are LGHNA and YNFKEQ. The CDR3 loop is CASSQGLAGVQDTQYF. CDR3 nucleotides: TGTGCCAGCAGCCAAGGTTTAGCGGGAGTTCAAGATACGCAGTATTTT.

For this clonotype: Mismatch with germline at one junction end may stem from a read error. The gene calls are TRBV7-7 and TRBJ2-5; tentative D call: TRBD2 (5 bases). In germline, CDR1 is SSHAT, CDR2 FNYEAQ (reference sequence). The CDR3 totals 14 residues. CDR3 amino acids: CASSAVGRRETQYF. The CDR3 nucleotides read TGTGCTAGCAGCGCGGTGGGGAGAAGGGAGACCCAGTACTTC.

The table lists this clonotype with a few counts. CDR3 DNA sequence: TGTGCCAGCAGCCCTACAGGGGGCGTAGAGACCCAGTACTTC. This gives the protein CASSPTGGVETQYF. The chain couples TRBV11-2 to TRBJ2-5, with 9 positions matching TRBD1. The CDR3 has 14 amino acids. CDR1 is SGHAT and CDR2 is FQNNGV in the germline V gene. Trimming removed 5 bases from V and 4 bases from J; junction bases left unmatched: 5.

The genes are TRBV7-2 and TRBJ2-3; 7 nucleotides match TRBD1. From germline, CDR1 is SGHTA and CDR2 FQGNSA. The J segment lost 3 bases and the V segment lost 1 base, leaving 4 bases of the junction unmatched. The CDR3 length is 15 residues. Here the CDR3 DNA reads TGTGCCAGCAGCTTAGGTCCAGGGGGTACAGATACGCAGTATTTT. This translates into CASSLGPGGTDTQYF.

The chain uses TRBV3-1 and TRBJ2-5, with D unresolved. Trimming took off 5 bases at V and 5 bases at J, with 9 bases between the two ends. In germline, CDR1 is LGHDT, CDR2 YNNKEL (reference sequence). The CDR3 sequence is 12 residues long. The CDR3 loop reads CASSFKYETQYF. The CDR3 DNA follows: TGTGCCAGCAGCTTTAAATATGAGACCCAGTACTTC.

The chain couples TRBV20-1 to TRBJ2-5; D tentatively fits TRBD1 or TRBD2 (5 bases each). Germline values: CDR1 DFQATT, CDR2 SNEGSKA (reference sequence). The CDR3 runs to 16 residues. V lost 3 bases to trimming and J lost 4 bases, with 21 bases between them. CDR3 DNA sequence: TGCAGTGCTAGCGGTGGGAGAGGGCAGGGAAGAGAGACCCAGTACTTC. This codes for CSASGGRGQGRETQYF.

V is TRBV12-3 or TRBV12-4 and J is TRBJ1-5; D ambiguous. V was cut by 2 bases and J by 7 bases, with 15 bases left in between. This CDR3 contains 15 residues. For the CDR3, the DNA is TGTGCCAGCAGTTTATCGGGGTTTCTAAGACAGCCCCAGCATTTT. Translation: CASSLSGFLRQPQHF.

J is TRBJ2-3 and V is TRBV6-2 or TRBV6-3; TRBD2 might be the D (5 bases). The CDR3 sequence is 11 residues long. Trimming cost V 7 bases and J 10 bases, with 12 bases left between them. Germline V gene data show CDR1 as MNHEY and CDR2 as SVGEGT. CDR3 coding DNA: TGTGCCAGCAACCACGGAGGATCGCAGTATTTT. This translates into CASNHGGSQYF.

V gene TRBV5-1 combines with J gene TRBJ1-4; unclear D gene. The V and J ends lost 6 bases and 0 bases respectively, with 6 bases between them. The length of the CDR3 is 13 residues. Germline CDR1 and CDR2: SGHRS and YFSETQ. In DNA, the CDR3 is TGCGCCAGCAAGATCGCAACTAATGAAAAACTGTTTTTT. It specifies CASKIATNEKLFF.

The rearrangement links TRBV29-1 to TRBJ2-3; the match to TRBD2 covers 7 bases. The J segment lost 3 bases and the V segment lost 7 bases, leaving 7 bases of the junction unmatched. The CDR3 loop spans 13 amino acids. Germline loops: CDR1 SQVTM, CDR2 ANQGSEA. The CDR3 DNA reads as TGCAGCGCTAGCGGAGTCGGGACAGATACGCAGTATTTT. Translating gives CSASGVGTDTQYF.

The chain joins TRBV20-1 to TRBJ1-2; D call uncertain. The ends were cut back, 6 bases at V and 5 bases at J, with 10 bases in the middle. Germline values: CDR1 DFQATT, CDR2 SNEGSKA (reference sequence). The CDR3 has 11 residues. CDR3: CSAGGQYGYTF. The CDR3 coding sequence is TGCAGTGCCGGCGGTCAGTATGGCTACACCTTC.